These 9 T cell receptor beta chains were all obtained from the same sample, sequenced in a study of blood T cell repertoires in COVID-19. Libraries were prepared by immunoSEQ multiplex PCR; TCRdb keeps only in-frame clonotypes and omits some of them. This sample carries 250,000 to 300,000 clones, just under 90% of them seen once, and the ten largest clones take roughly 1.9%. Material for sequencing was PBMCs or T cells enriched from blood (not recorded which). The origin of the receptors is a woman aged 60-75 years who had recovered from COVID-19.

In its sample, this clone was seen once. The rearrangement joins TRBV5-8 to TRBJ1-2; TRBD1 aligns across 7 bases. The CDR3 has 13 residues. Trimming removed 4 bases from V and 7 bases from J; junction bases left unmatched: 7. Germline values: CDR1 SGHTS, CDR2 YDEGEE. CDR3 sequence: CASSLDRVGGYTF. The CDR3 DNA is TGTGCCAGCAGCCTTGACAGGGTCGGTGGCTACACCTTC.

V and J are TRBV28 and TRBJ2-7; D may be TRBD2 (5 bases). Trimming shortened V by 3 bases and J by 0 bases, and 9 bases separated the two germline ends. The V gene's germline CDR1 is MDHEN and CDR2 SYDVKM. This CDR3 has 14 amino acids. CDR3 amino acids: CASSFSGNSYEQYF. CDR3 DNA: TGTGCCAGCAGTTTCTCCGGGAACTCCTACGAGCAGTACTTC.

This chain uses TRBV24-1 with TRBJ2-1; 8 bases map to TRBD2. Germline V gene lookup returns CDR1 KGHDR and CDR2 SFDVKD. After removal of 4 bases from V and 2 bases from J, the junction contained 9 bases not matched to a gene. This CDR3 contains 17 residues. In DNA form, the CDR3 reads TGTGCCACCAGTGACTACGCAACTAGCGGTGCCTACAATGAGCAGTTCTTC. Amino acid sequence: CATSDYATSGAYNEQFF.

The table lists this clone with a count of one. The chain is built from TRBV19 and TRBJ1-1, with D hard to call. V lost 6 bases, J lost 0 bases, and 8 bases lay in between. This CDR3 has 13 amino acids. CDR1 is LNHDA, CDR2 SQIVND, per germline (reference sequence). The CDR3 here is CASREGLNTEAFF. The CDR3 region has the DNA TGTGCCAGTAGGGAGGGTTTGAACACTGAAGCTTTCTTT.

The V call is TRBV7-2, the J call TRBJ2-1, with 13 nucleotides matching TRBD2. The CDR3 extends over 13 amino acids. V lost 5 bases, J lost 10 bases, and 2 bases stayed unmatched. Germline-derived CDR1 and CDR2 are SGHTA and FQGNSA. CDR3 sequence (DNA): TGTGCCAGCAGCCGGGGACTAGCGGGAGAGCAGTTCTTC. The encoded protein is CASSRGLAGEQFF.

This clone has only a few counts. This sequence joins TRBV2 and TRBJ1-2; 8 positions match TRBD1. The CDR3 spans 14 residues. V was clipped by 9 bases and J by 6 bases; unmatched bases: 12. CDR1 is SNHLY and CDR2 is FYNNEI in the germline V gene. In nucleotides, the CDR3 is TGTGCCAGTTTAAACCAGGGGGCGTTTAATGGCTACACCTTC. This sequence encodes CASLNQGAFNGYTF.

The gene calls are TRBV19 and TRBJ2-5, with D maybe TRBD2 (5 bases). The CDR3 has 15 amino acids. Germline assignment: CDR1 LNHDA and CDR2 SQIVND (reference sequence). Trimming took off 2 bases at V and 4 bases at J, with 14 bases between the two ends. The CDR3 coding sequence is TGTGCCAGTAGTATATGGACTGATGTGGGAGAGACCCAGTACTTC. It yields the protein CASSIWTDVGETQYF.

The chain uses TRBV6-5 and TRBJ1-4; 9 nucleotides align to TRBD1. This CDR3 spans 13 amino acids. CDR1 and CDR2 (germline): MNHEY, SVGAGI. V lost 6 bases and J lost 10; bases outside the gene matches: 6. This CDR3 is CASRTGTGSKLFF. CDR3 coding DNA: TGTGCCAGCAGAACCGGGACAGGGTCAAAACTGTTTTTT.

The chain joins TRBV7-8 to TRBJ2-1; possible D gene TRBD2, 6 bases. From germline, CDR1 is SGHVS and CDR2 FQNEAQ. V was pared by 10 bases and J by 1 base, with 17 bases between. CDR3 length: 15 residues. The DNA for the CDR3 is TGTGCCACTCGGGTCCGGGACTTATCCTACAATGAGCAGTTCTTC. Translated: CATRVRDLSYNEQFF.